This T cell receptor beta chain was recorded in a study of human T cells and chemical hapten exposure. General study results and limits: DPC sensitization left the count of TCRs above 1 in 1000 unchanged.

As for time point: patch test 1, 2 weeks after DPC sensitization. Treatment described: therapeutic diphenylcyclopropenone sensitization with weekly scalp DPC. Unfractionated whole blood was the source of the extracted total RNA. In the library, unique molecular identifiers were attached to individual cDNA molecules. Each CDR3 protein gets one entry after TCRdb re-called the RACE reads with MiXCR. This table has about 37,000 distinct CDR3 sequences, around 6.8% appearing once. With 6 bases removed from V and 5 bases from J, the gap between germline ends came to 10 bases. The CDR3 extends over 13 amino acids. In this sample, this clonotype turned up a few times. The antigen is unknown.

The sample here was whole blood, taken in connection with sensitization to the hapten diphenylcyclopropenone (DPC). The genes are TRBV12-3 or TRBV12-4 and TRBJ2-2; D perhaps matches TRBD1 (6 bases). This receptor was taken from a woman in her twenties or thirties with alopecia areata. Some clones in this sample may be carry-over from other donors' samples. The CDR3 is CASRPGQTGELFF. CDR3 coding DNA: TGTGCCAGCAGACCGGGACAAACCGGGGAGCTGTTTTTT.